Below, 12 T cell receptor beta chains from the same sample are listed, as sequenced in a study of monozygotic twins with inflammatory bowel disease. TCRdb processed the 5' RACE reads again and assigns one entry to each CDR3 protein, with no DNA. In all, the sample yields roughly 120,000 distinct CDR3 sequences. Source material: blood. Receptors were obtained from a human donor with ulcerative colitis or Crohn's disease, or a healthy co-twin of an affected twin (not recorded which).

The chain joins TRBV5-1 to TRBJ1-1. Germline CDR1 is SGHRS and CDR2 is YFSETQ. This CDR3 comprises 16 residues. The CDR3 reads CASSFQILDSNTEAFF.

This chain joins TRBV25-1 and TRBJ2-7; as DNA is missing, the TRBD1 call by TCRdb cannot be tested. The V gene's germline CDR1 is MGHDK and CDR2 SYGVNS. The CDR3 length is 13 residues. The CDR3 protein is CASSEAGDYEQYF.

The chain joins TRBV2 to TRBJ2-2; TCRdb selects TRBD1, and the lack of DNA leaves this call unchecked. The CDR3 spans 14 residues. Germline V gene sequence: CDR1 SNHLY, CDR2 FYNNEI. The CDR3 sequence is CASAGRDSTGELFF.

The chain is built from TRBV18 and TRBJ2-1; absent DNA, TCRdb's TRBD2 call cannot be checked. Germline-derived CDR1 and CDR2 are KGHSH and LQKENI. CDR3 length: 16 residues. CDR3 sequence: CASSSRLAGRDNEQFF.

The chain has TRBV21-1 and TRBJ2-7; TCRdb proposes TRBD1, but this gene call is untestable without DNA. TRBV21-1 is deemed a pseudogene. This CDR3 region has 16 residues. The CDR3 sequence: CASSSGQRGDSYEQYF.

The genes are TRBV5-1 and TRBJ1-1. Germline values: CDR1 SGHRS, CDR2 YFSETQ. The CDR3 has 15 residues. CDR3 protein: CASSLGVGRGTEAFF.

The V and J genes are TRBV7-8 and TRBJ1-1; the D gene TCRdb calls, TRBD1, cannot be checked with no DNA. This CDR3 has 15 amino acids. Germline CDR1 and CDR2: SGHVS and FQNEAQ. The CDR3 region is CASSLVGRERGEAFF.

The chain has TRBV5-6 and TRBJ2-5; the D call from TCRdb, TRBD1, cannot be confirmed without DNA. The CDR3 runs to 16 residues. Germline CDR1 SGHDT, CDR2 YYEEEE. This CDR3 is CASSYSGGAYGETQYF.

CDR3 residues: CASSIGGIPFNEQFF. This chain joins TRBV9 and TRBJ2-1; with no DNA, the TCRdb D assignment of TRBD2 cannot be verified. This CDR3 is built from 15 residues. The germline V gene encodes CDR1 SGDLS and CDR2 YYNGEE.

V and J are TRBV20-1 and TRBJ2-7. This CDR3 is built from 11 residues. Germline assignment: CDR1 DFQATT and CDR2 SNEGSKA (reference sequence). CDR3 in amino acids: CSAPNSYEQYF.

The rearrangement links TRBV11-2 to TRBJ2-7. Germline values: CDR1 SGHAT, CDR2 FQNNGV. The CDR3 sequence is 14 residues long. The CDR3 spells CASSLDLSVRKQYF.

The genes are TRBV9 and TRBJ2-7; the TCRdb call, TRBD2, lacks DNA for checking. This CDR3 has 14 residues. Germline lookup yields CDR1 SGDLS and CDR2 YYNGEE. CDR3 amino acids: CASSIAPSGYEQYF.